Listed here are 21 T cell receptor beta chains from one sample, sequenced in a study of blood T cell repertoires in COVID-19. Generated by immunoSEQ multiplex PCR, the TCRdb table keeps only in-frame clones and is missing some. The repertoire includes 200,000 to 300,000 clones, roughly 86% of them detected once, and over 6% sits in the top ten. Sequencing input: peripheral blood. Source of these receptors: a woman between 65 and 79 years old with active or convalescent COVID-19.

The chain employs TRBV4-2 and TRBJ1-5; TRBD1 matches at 7 bases. The CDR3 has 14 amino acids. The V segment lost 1 base and the J segment 4 bases; nucleotides outside the gene matches: 1. Germline assignment: CDR1 LGHNA and CDR2 YNFKEQ. CDR3 in amino acids: CASSQGQGNQPQHF. The CDR3 DNA reads as TGTGCCAGCAGCCAAGGACAGGGAAATCAGCCCCAGCATTTT.

The chain combines TRBV18 with TRBJ1-1; TRBD1 might be the D (5 bases). CDR3 size: 14 residues. Germline-derived CDR1 and CDR2 are KGHSH and LQKENI. The V end was cut by 1 base, the J end by 6 bases, with 12 bases between. CDR3 DNA sequence: TGTGCCAGCTCACCACGGCAGGGCGGCGCTGAAGCTTTCTTT. This translates into CASSPRQGGAEAFF.

The rearrangement joins TRBV20-1 to TRBJ2-1; D is possibly TRBD2 (5 bases). Per the germline V gene, CDR1 is DFQATT and CDR2 is SNEGSKA (reference sequence). V lost 6 bases and J 5 bases, leaving 8 bases between the germline ends. The CDR3 runs to 11 residues. CDR3 in DNA: TGCAGTGCCAATAGCGACAATGAGCAGTTCTTC. This codes for CSANSDNEQFF.

The V and J genes are TRBV19 and TRBJ2-7; D might be TRBD2 (7 bases). Germline CDR1 and CDR2: LNHDA and SQIVND (reference sequence). The CDR3 is 16 residues long. The V and J ends lost 7 bases and 2 bases respectively, with 21 bases between them. CDR3 sequence reads: CASTPRGGANTYEQYF. The CDR3 nucleotides read TGTGCCAGTACTCCCAGAGGGGGGGCGAATACCTACGAGCAGTACTTC.

The rearrangement uses TRBV6-2 or TRBV6-3 and TRBJ1-5; D remains ambiguous. Germline assignment: CDR1 MNHEY and CDR2 SVGEGT. V gave up 5 bases and J gave up 3 bases, with 5 bases separating them. The CDR3 consists of 12 residues. DNA for the CDR3: TGTGCCAGCAGTCGGGACAATCAGCCCCAGCATTTT. Translated, it gives CASSRDNQPQHF.

V and J are TRBV5-1 and TRBJ1-3; 9 nucleotides align to TRBD1. The V gene end was trimmed by 7 bases and the J gene end by 4 bases; junction bases not matched to a gene: 6. This CDR3 comprises 14 residues. Germline loops: CDR1 SGHRS, CDR2 YFSETQ. CDR3 sequence: CASSRTGEGNTIYF. The CDR3 nucleotides read TGCGCCAGCTCTCGGACAGGGGAAGGAAACACCATATATTTT.

The chain links TRBV4-3 to TRBJ2-7; 9 nucleotides align to TRBD1. The CDR3 covers 15 residues. V was clipped by 4 bases and J by 2 bases; unmatched bases: 6. Germline CDR1 LGHNA, CDR2 YSLEER. The CDR3 nucleotides are TGCGCCAGCAGCCCTCGGACAGGGGATCCCTACGAGCAGTACTTC. Translation gives CASSPRTGDPYEQYF.

The gene calls are TRBV10-3 and TRBJ2-5, with 7 bases fitting TRBD1. CDR3 length equals 13 residues. The V and J ends lost 6 bases and 3 bases, in that order; junction bases with no gene match: 4. Per germline, CDR1 ENHRY and CDR2 SYGVKD. CDR3 region: CAISFGTEETQYF. The DNA for the CDR3 is TGTGCCATCAGCTTCGGGACAGAAGAGACCCAGTACTTC.

The chain combines TRBV12-3 or TRBV12-4 with TRBJ2-1; weak D call: TRBD1 (6 bases). CDR3 length: 12 residues. With 6 bases removed from V and 10 bases from J, the gap between germline ends came to 13 bases. The CDR3 DNA reads as TGTGCCAGCAGCCCACAGGGAACCGAGCAGTTCTTC. Translation gives CASSPQGTEQFF.

The rearrangement joins TRBV7-2 to TRBJ1-1; 8 nucleotides align to TRBD1. Germline lookup yields CDR1 SGHTA and CDR2 FQGNSA. V dropped 4 bases and J dropped 11; count of bases not matched to a gene: 12. The CDR3 contains 14 residues. Here the CDR3 reads CASSSQGAHILAFF. CDR3 DNA sequence: TGTGCCAGCAGCTCGCAGGGGGCGCATATACTGGCTTTCTTT.

Here the CDR3 DNA reads TGTGCCAGCAGTAGGACTAGCGGGGGGGCCGGGATCGACAATGAGCAGTTCTTC. Translating it yields CASSRTSGGAGIDNEQFF. V and J are TRBV27 and TRBJ2-1; the match to TRBD2 covers 15 bases. V dropped 5 bases and J dropped 5; count of bases not matched to a gene: 10. CDR3 length equals 18 residues. CDR1 and CDR2 from the germline V gene are MNHEY and SMNVEV (reference sequence).

The chain joins TRBV6-2 or TRBV6-3 to TRBJ2-5; a weak D match, TRBD2 (6 bases). Germline V gene lookup returns CDR1 MNHEY and CDR2 SVGEGT. V was trimmed by 5 bases and J by 5 bases, leaving 15 bases between them. The length of the CDR3 is 14 residues. CDR3 DNA sequence: TGTGCCAGCAGTCCAGGCGGGGCGGGGGAGACCCAGTACTTC. This encodes CASSPGGAGETQYF.

V is TRBV25-1 and J is TRBJ1-2, with 12 bases lining up with TRBD1. Trimming removed 3 bases from V and 8 bases from J; junction bases left unmatched: 7. Per germline, CDR1 MGHDK and CDR2 SYGVNS. The CDR3 sequence is 15 residues long. CDR3 in amino acids: CASSDLGQGAHGYTF. CDR3 in DNA: TGTGCCAGCAGTGATTTGGGACAGGGGGCCCACGGCTACACCTTC.

This sequence joins TRBV10-3 and TRBJ1-1; D may be TRBD1 (5 bases). The CDR3 loop spans 15 amino acids. Germline V gene sequence: CDR1 ENHRY, CDR2 SYGVKD. Trimming pared 0 bases from V and 3 bases from J, leaving 11 bases between. CDR3: CAISESEGRYTEAFF. The DNA for the CDR3 is TGTGCCATCAGTGAGTCTGAGGGGAGGTACACTGAAGCTTTCTTT.

This chain links TRBV5-1 with TRBJ1-4; D remains ambiguous. CDR3 length: 13 amino acids. With 2 bases removed from V and 5 bases from J, the gap between germline ends came to 7 bases. Germline V lookup: CDR1 SGHRS, CDR2 YFSETQ. The CDR3 nucleotides read TGCGCCAGCAGCTTCGCGGGGAATGAAAAACTGTTTTTT. Protein: CASSFAGNEKLFF.

The V and J genes are TRBV14 and TRBJ1-1; weak D call: TRBD1 (6 bases). The germline CDR1 and CDR2 sequences are SGHDN and FVKESK. This CDR3 has 13 residues. The V and J ends lost 5 bases and 4 bases respectively, with 11 bases between them. The CDR3 sequence: CASSVGGGTEAFF. In DNA, the CDR3 is TGTGCCAGCAGCGTAGGGGGGGGCACTGAAGCTTTCTTT.

The rearrangement joins TRBV5-1 to TRBJ2-3, with D perhaps matching TRBD2 (6 bases). This CDR3 is 11 amino acids long. V lost 10 bases, J lost 6 bases, and 12 bases lay in between. The germline gives CDR1 SGHRS, CDR2 YFSETQ. The CDR3 is CAARSGDTQYF. The CDR3 nucleotides read TGCGCCGCCAGGAGCGGGGATACGCAGTATTTT.

The rearrangement uses TRBV19 and TRBJ1-6, with 7 bases matching TRBD1. CDR1 and CDR2 from the germline V gene are LNHDA and SQIVND (reference sequence). The CDR3 runs to 14 residues. J was trimmed by 9 bases and V by 7 bases; bases with no gene match: 9. The CDR3, as DNA: TGTGCCAGTACCACAGGGGATTGGGGTTCACCCCTCCACTTT. This codes for CASTTGDWGSPLHF.

This chain links TRBV12-3 or TRBV12-4 with TRBJ2-1; D remains ambiguous. The V end lost 3 bases, the J end lost 5 bases, and 8 bases lay between the germline ends. CDR3 length: 13 residues. The CDR3 sequence is CASSFLLNNEQFF. CDR3 coding DNA: TGTGCCAGCAGTTTCCTGCTAAACAATGAGCAGTTCTTC.

The V and J genes are TRBV19 and TRBJ2-2; the D gene is possibly TRBD2 (5 bases). The CDR3 sequence is 12 residues long. V lost 8 bases and J lost 1, with 5 bases in between. Looked up from germline, CDR1 is LNHDA and CDR2 is SQIVND (reference sequence). For the CDR3, the DNA is TGTGCCAGTCGGGAGAACACCGGGGAGCTGTTTTTT. This encodes CASRENTGELFF.

In its sample, this clone was seen a few times. Relative to the germline gene, one junction end is altered; a read error may explain this. The rearrangement uses TRBV27 and TRBJ1-5, with 8 bases that match TRBD1. The CDR3 runs 10 residues. Germline loops: CDR1 MNHEY, CDR2 SMNVEV (reference sequence). DNA of the CDR3: TGTGCCAGCAGCATCGGGACAGGCTCCTTT. Protein sequence: CASSIGTGSF.